This paragraph covers one T cell receptor (beta chain) sequence. It has no known antigen specificity. No clone much larger than this one lies a single base away; base qualities are absent. The germline V gene supplies CDR1 SQVTM and CDR2 ANQGSEA. A distance of 17 bases separates the germline ends of V and J, which lose 4 bases and 5 bases respectively. The cysteine opens and the phenylalanine closes a CDR3 of 14 amino acids. Just CDR3 DNA is preserved here, 42 bases in frame from base 1. The donors were healthy, HIV-negative adults who had no recently reported acute infections or vaccinations. All donors were Caucasian adults living in Nashville, Tennessee, USA. CD4+ T cells were enriched by magnetic negative selection, after which naive cells were positively selected on CD45RA and the negative fraction was taken as the memory subset. After blood collection by leukapheresis, PBMCs were isolated using Ficoll-Histopaque density gradient centrifugation and then cryopreserved in the vapor phase of liquid nitrogen. Purity and quantity of every magnetically sorted T cell population were checked by analytical flow cytometry. Each sorted fraction had its genomic DNA isolated and then quantified by UV absorbance on a Nanodrop 2000c.

The data originate from a study of shared clonotypes between healthy human individuals (dated by TCRdb to the early 2020s). Study-level background: Three men and a couple of women, aged 18 to 49 years, made up the cohort. Per donor, three plates each were used for CD4 naive and CD4 memory, two for CD8 naive, and one for CD8 memory. The study deeply sequenced blood TCR repertoires of five healthy adults to estimate repertoire size and the extent of clonotype sharing between individuals. Libraries were prepared and TCR repertoires were sequenced by different laboratories using diverse techniques, in order to increase sequencing depth and limit assay-specific biases. Each donor's leukapheresis produced roughly between about 0.9 and 9.5 billion PBMCs.

Using the deep immunoSEQ assay, multiplex PCR amplified TCR CDR3 regions from genomic DNA. Extracted genomic DNA from each cell subset was distributed evenly across all wells of several immunoSEQ 96-well plates, and each plate was treated as a replicate. Each replicate PCR for sorted subsets received about 200 ng genomic DNA, equal to roughly 30,000 T cell genomes. The purified libraries were quantified using a Qubit 3.0 fluorometer, sized with a Bioanalyzer 2100, and then quantified again using the KAPA Library Quantification kit. Every immunoSEQ 96-well plate was sequenced on a dedicated single-read 150-cycle Illumina NextSeq 550 flow cell. In the authors' own workflow: Because only junctional sequences without quality scores were contained in the immunoSEQ output, filtering matching that applied to full-length reads could not be performed. Sequences were annotated with PyIR, a Python wrapper for IgBLAST v1.9, and V/J genes and CDR3 were assigned using IMGT germline references. Any read was removed if the V/J assignment was weak (E-value above 1e-6), the CDR3 was missing, or the read contained stop codons, out-of-frame junctions, or ambiguous translated residues. V3J clonotypes were defined as sequences sharing the same inferred V gene, J gene, and CDR3 amino acid sequence. Percentage overlap between repertoires was computed as shared unique clonotypes divided by the size of the smaller repertoire. Repertoire richness was assessed with RTK rarefaction, the Chao1 estimator, and Recon v2.1 estimates of unobserved clonotypes. For all TCRbeta clonotypes obtained by the gDNA method from a few donors, generation probabilities were computed with OLGA. TCRdb mirrors the immuneACCESS table, restricted to in-frame sequences. Some clones are absent from its copies; in checked studies, under half trace to an unresolved V gene, and the reason for the others is unknown. That table gives V, J and clone size, and the DNA gave D and trimming. The sample table records about 2.4 million clones; 80% to 95% of these occur just once. 0.36% of the sample is taken by the ten largest.

What the authors observed across the whole study: Based on pairwise subsampling, the degree of clonotype sharing among donors was expected to be affected by sequencing depth. Because the study included a small number of donors, the genetic and exposure-history diversity represented was limited. Clonotypes shared by all four sorted-subset donors showed higher generation probabilities than non-shared clonotypes. Even with the large sequencing depth, rarefaction of the sorted-subset datasets indicated that sequencing was incomplete. Sampling was limited to blood, and TCR repertoires in tissue likely differ from TCR repertoires in blood. About 5% of naive CD4, around 3.5% of naive CD8, 2.3% of memory CD4, and 0.4% of memory CD8 clonotypes were shared across several donors. Estimated clonotype richness was generally larger for naive than for memory subsets.

The receptor was isolated from a man aged 18 to 30 in good health. Some clones in this sample may be carry-over from other donors' samples. Sample: naive CD4+ T cells from PBMCs. The cell subset or site label, read with the paper, signifies: CD45RA+ positively selected. The receptor chain draws on TRBV29-1 and TRBJ1-1, with the D gene not clear enough to name. The sequenced DNA is TGCAGCGTTGTCGCGAGTTCCAGAGGGACTGAAGCTTTCTTT. This is translated as CSVVASSRGTEAFF.